This T cell receptor (beta chain) comes out of a study of beta chain features in type 1 diabetes. Study conclusions and caveats: Significant though moderate, a shortening of TCRB CDR3s appeared in all four CD4+ subsets of Type 1 diabetes patients. Researchers could not determine here whether HLA type influences TCRB rearrangement. More deletions and fewer insertions at VDJ junctions were seen in type 1 diabetes patients.

All of the isolated RNA was reverse transcribed, so expressed TCRB transcripts were sequenced. Read counts averaged approximately 3.3 million for samples of naive, central memory and regulatory T cells. Using immunoSEQ multiplex PCR, the repertoire was profiled, and TCRdb retains in-frame clones only, with some absent. This repertoire shows roughly 60,000 clones, around three fifths found once; its top ten account for roughly 2.2%. The J segment lost 4 bases and the V segment lost 6 bases, leaving 6 bases of the junction unmatched. Germline CDR1 and CDR2: SNHLY and FYNNEI. This CDR3 spans 14 amino acids. With regard to this clone: Its antigen is as yet unknown.

The sample was Tregs from blood. This TCR derives from a woman aged 18-30 years in good health. The rearrangement joins TRBV2 to TRBJ1-2; TRBD1 aligns across 9 bases. The CDR3 is CASSGTGFTYGYTF. CDR3 coding DNA: TGTGCCAGCAGCGGGACAGGGTTTACCTATGGCTACACCTTC.